The rows below give T cell receptor beta chains drawn from one sample of a study of shared clonotypes between healthy human individuals. TCRdb keeps only in-frame clones here, not all; method: immunoSEQ multiplex PCR. Altogether under 700,000 clones are present, around 95% being singletons, with the ten largest covering over 0.095%. The sample was naive CD8+ T cells sorted from blood. The source is a woman in her 30s in good health. CDR3s include the opening cysteine and the closing phenylalanine or tryptophan. The order of the fields is CDR3 length, clone size, V gene, D gene, J gene, CDR3 protein, CDR3 DNA. A D gene is named only where the DNA matches it firmly. Clone size is not always given. Where it is, it says once, few, many or a class for expanded clones.

>16|.|TRBV9|.|TRBJ2-2
CASSVVSGVGTGELFF
TGTGCCAGCAGCGTAGTCTCGGGAGTTGGTACCGGGGAGCTGTTTTTT
>14|.|TRBV27|TRBD1|TRBJ2-7
CASSSTGGIDEQYF
TGTGCCAGCAGTTCGACAGGGGGCATCGACGAGCAGTACTTC
>14|.|TRBV7-9|.|TRBJ1-5
CASSLGRENQPQHF
TGTGCCAGCAGCTTAGGTCGGGAAAATCAGCCCCAGCATTTT
>14|.|TRBV11-2|TRBD1|TRBJ2-7
CASSSGTGAYEQYF
TGTGCCAGCAGCTCCGGGACAGGGGCCTACGAGCAGTACTTC
>11|.|TRBV25-1|.|TRBJ2-7
CASRSTYEQYF
TGTGCTAGCAGGAGTACCTACGAGCAGTACTTC
>14|.|TRBV10-3|.|TRBJ2-7
CAISEPPGRGEQYF
TGTGCCATCAGTGAGCCTCCGGGCAGGGGCGAGCAGTACTTC
>11|once|TRBV10-3|.|TRBJ2-7
CAISKQYEQYF
TGTGCCATCAGTAAGCAATACGAGCAGTACTTC
>12|.|TRBV7-2|.|TRBJ2-7
CASSLGSYEQYF
TGTGCCAGCAGCTTAGGGTCCTACGAGCAGTACTTC
>15|.|TRBV4-2|.|TRBJ2-2
CASSPSIANTGELFF
TGTGCCAGCAGCCCTAGTATTGCGAACACCGGGGAGCTGTTTTTT
>15|once|TRBV13|.|TRBJ2-1
CASSLKGGAYNEQFF
TGTGCCAGCAGCTTAAAAGGGGGTGCCTACAATGAGCAGTTCTTC
>15|.|TRBV7-9|TRBD1|TRBJ2-1
CASSEGQGAKNEQFF
TGTGCCAGCAGCGAAGGACAGGGGGCGAAAAATGAGCAGTTCTTC
>15|.|TRBV6-6|TRBD2|TRBJ2-7
CASTTSGRTSYEQYF
TGTGCCAGCACTACTAGCGGGAGGACCTCTTACGAGCAGTACTTC
>14|.|TRBV19|.|TRBJ2-7
CASSIDAANYEQYF
TGTGCCAGTAGTATAGATGCAGCGAACTACGAGCAGTACTTC
>14|.|TRBV12-5|TRBD2|TRBJ2-1
CASGSSGIMNEQFF
TGTGCTAGTGGTTCTAGCGGGATTATGAATGAGCAGTTCTTC
>16|.|TRBV16|.|TRBJ2-5
CASSQLVEGREETQYF
TGTGCCAGCAGCCAATTGGTGGAGGGTCGAGAGGAGACCCAGTACTTC
>16|.|TRBV7-9|TRBD2|TRBJ2-7
CASSLPTSGANYEQYF
TGTGCCAGCAGCTTACCGACTAGCGGGGCGAACTACGAGCAGTACTTC
>14|.|TRBV5-5|TRBD2|TRBJ2-7
CASSLASGAYEQYF
TGTGCCAGCAGCTTGGCTAGCGGCGCGTACGAGCAGTACTTC
>14|once|TRBV6-5|.|TRBJ2-6
CASSYEAGANVLTF
TGTGCCAGCAGTTACGAGGCTGGGGCCAACGTCCTGACTTTC
>14|.|TRBV9|TRBD1|TRBJ2-1
CASSSWDRFNEQFF
TGTGCCAGCAGCTCCTGGGACAGGTTTAATGAGCAGTTCTTC
>14|.|TRBV7-8|.|TRBJ2-7
CASSPRLGRREQYF
TGTGCCAGCAGCCCGAGACTGGGACGGAGAGAGCAGTACTTC
>15|.|TRBV5-4|TRBD2|TRBJ2-7
CASSLGLAGSYEQYF
TGTGCCAGCAGCTTGGGGCTAGCGGGATCCTACGAGCAGTACTTC
>15|.|TRBV2|TRBD1|TRBJ2-2
CASSIGTGNTGELFF
TGTGCCAGCAGTATAGGGACAGGGAACACCGGGGAGCTGTTTTTT
>14|.|TRBV29-1|TRBD2|TRBJ2-7
CSVEDPKRGYEQYF
TGCAGCGTTGAAGATCCTAAGCGGGGCTACGAGCAGTACTTC
>15|.|TRBV27|TRBD1|TRBJ1-1
CASSLSRGGGTEAFF
TGTGCCAGCAGTTTATCGAGAGGGGGCGGCACTGAAGCTTTCTTT
>12|.|TRBV7-8|.|TRBJ1-1
CASSYRVGEAFF
TGTGCCAGCAGCTACAGGGTGGGTGAAGCTTTCTTT
>12|few|TRBV7-9|.|TRBJ1-1
CASSLVSAEAFF
TGTGCCAGCAGCTTAGTAAGTGCTGAAGCTTTCTTT
>11|.|TRBV5-8|TRBD1|TRBJ2-7
CASRHDRVENF
TGTGCCAGCAGACACGACAGGGTTGAGAACTTC
>10|.|TRBV20-1|.|TRBJ2-3
CSRGSDTQYF
TGCAGCCGGGGATCAGATACGCAGTATTTT
>13|.|TRBV25-1|.|TRBJ2-1
CASRALGENEQFF
TGTGCCAGCAGAGCGCTCGGGGAAAATGAGCAGTTCTTC
>15|.|TRBV27|TRBD2|TRBJ2-7
CASSPQLAGTYEQYF
TGTGCCAGCAGTCCCCAACTAGCGGGAACCTACGAGCAGTACTTC
>13|once|TRBV11-2|.|TRBJ1-2
CASSTAGTLSYTF
TGTGCCAGCAGCACTGCGGGGACCCTAAGCTACACCTTC
>14|.|TRBV6-5|.|TRBJ2-7
CASSYSTNHYEQYF
TGTGCCAGCAGTTACTCCACCAATCACTACGAGCAGTACTTC
>15|.|TRBV27|.|TRBJ1-6
CASSLSQGSMTPLHF
TGTGCCAGCAGTTTGTCACAGGGTTCGATGACACCCCTCCACTTT
>12|.|TRBV4-1|.|TRBJ2-1
CASSQAQMEQFF
TGCGCCAGCAGCCAAGCACAGATGGAGCAGTTCTTC
>15|.|TRBV6-1|.|TRBJ1-4
CASSEVKGGGEKLFF
TGTGCCAGCAGTGAAGTGAAGGGGGGAGGTGAAAAACTGTTTTTT
>15|.|TRBV4-2|TRBD2|TRBJ2-1
CASSPLAGPNNEQFF
TGTGCCAGCAGCCCACTAGCGGGACCTAACAATGAGCAGTTCTTC
>13|.|TRBV27|.|TRBJ2-7
CASSWATRDEQYF
TGTGCCAGCTCCTGGGCTACCCGGGACGAGCAGTACTTC
>16|.|TRBV7-6|TRBD2|TRBJ2-3
CASSLASGRGTDTQYF
TGTGCCAGCAGCTTAGCCAGCGGGAGAGGCACAGATACGCAGTATTTT
>12|.|TRBV4-1|.|TRBJ2-2
CASSQGTGELFF
TGCGCCAGCAGCCAAGGGACGGGGGAGCTGTTTTTT
>16|.|TRBV7-9|TRBD2|TRBJ2-3
CASSLGLDLATDTQYF
TGTGCCAGCAGTTTGGGACTAGACTTGGCCACAGATACGCAGTATTTT
>17|.|TRBV28|.|TRBJ2-1
CASSLYRAASSYNEQFF
TGTGCCAGCAGTTTATATCGAGCAGCGAGCTCCTACAATGAGCAGTTCTTC
>18|.|TRBV9|TRBD1|TRBJ2-2
CASSVSGTGGPNTGELFF
TGTGCCAGCAGCGTCTCCGGGACAGGGGGCCCGAACACCGGGGAGCTGTTTTTT
>15|.|TRBV4-1|.|TRBJ1-1
CASSHQPGRRTEAFF
TGCGCCAGCAGCCACCAACCCGGCAGACGAACTGAAGCTTTCTTT
>13|few|TRBV27|.|TRBJ2-7
CASSSGQSYEQYF
TGTGCCAGCAGTTCAGGACAGTCCTACGAGCAGTACTTC
>15|.|TRBV7-8|.|TRBJ1-2
CASSLGSGTNYGYTF
TGTGCCAGCAGCTTGGGAAGCGGGACTAACTATGGCTACACCTTC
>13|.|TRBV19|.|TRBJ2-1
CASSIDRHNEQFF
TGTGCCAGTAGTATCGACAGACACAATGAGCAGTTCTTC
>14|.|TRBV15|.|TRBJ2-1
CATSRGIAGDDRFF
TGTGCCACCAGCAGGGGTATAGCCGGGGACGACAGGTTCTTC
>12|.|TRBV7-9|.|TRBJ1-1
CASSQGRPGAFF
TGTGCCAGCAGCCAAGGTCGACCTGGAGCTTTCTTT
>14|.|TRBV30|.|TRBJ2-7
CAWSPIGSLAEQYF
TGTGCCTGGAGCCCTATAGGGTCCTTGGCAGAGCAGTACTTC
>15|.|TRBV6-1|.|TRBJ2-7
CASSELPTTAYEQYF
TGTGCCAGCAGTGAATTGCCAACCACCGCCTACGAGCAGTACTTC
>16|.|TRBV6-5|TRBD1|TRBJ1-2
CASSLSGEGQLYGYTF
TGTGCCAGCAGTTTATCGGGGGAGGGACAGCTCTATGGCTACACCTTC
>16|.|TRBV7-9|TRBD2|TRBJ2-2
CASSLGTSGNTGELFF
TGTGCCAGCAGCCTCGGGACTAGCGGTAACACCGGGGAGCTGTTTTTT
>13|.|TRBV9|TRBD2|TRBJ2-3
CASSVLAVDTQYF
TGTGCCAGCAGCGTACTAGCGGTCGATACGCAGTATTTT
>15|once|TRBV6-1|.|TRBJ2-7
CASSDWQGSTYEQYF
TGTGCCAGCAGTGATTGGCAGGGGTCCACCTACGAGCAGTACTTC
>14|.|TRBV6-6|.|TRBJ1-2
CASSYSDTNYGYTF
TGTGCCAGCAGTTACTCGGACACTAACTATGGCTACACCTTC
>15|.|TRBV7-8|TRBD1|TRBJ1-3
CASSLSWTGVDTIYF
TGTGCCAGCAGCTTAAGTTGGACAGGGGTTGACACCATATATTTT
>18|.|TRBV7-9|.|TRBJ1-1
CASSLAPSFATHHDEAFF
TGTGCCAGCAGCTTAGCCCCCTCGTTCGCGACACACCACGACGAAGCTTTCTTT
>11|.|TRBV7-9|.|TRBJ1-1
CASSGGTEAFF
TGTGCCAGCAGCGGGGGGACTGAAGCTTTCTTT
>12|.|TRBV6-6|.|TRBJ2-7
CAWSTNSYEQYF
TGTGCCTGGTCGACCAACTCCTACGAGCAGTACTTC
>17|.|TRBV11-2|TRBD2|TRBJ2-7
CASSSRGRTSPGYEQYF
TGTGCCAGCAGCTCCCGAGGAAGGACTAGCCCCGGATACGAGCAGTACTTC